This is a list of T cell receptor beta chains from one sample in a study of blood T cell repertoires in COVID-19. Assay: immunoSEQ multiplex PCR; the TCRdb copy retains only in-frame clones and omits some. The data hold 55,000 to 65,000 clones, with about 77% observed a single time. The sequenced material came from peripheral blood. All receptors come from a human donor in a cohort sampled during active COVID-19. Both conserved end residues are part of each CDR3. D genes are given only for firm matches. Rows may omit the clone size; those that give it use once, few, many or a size class.

v_gene,j_gene,d_gene,abundance,CDR3aa,CDR3nt
TRBV5-1,TRBJ2-7,NA,NA,CASSLSNTYSYEQYF,TGCGCCAGCAGCTTATCCAATACCTACTCCTACGAGCAGTACTTC
TRBV2,TRBJ2-6,TRBD1,few,CASNLTGAEANVLTF,TGTGCCAGCAATTTAACAGGGGCTGAGGCCAACGTCCTGACTTTC
TRBV2,TRBJ2-7,NA,few,CASKRGGPYEQYF,TGTGCCAGCAAAAGGGGGGGGCCCTACGAGCAGTACTTC
TRBV12-3/TRBV12-4,TRBJ2-1,NA,NA,CASSRDSQEQFF,TGTGCCAGCAGCCGTGACAGTCAAGAGCAGTTCTTC
TRBV6-1,TRBJ2-7,NA,once,CASSELVQVYEQYF,TGTGCCAGCAGTGAGCTAGTACAAGTATACGAGCAGTACTTC
TRBV13,TRBJ1-1,NA,NA,CASSLVRPPLHTEAFF,TGTGCCAGCAGCTTAGTGCGTCCTCCCCTACACACTGAAGCTTTCTTT
TRBV19,TRBJ2-3,NA,NA,CASSMSGTDTQYF,TGTGCCAGTAGTATGAGCGGCACAGATACGCAGTATTTT
TRBV3-1/TRBV3-2,TRBJ1-2,NA,NA,CASSQVGLPGSYTF,TGTGCCAGCAGCCAAGTAGGGTTACCCGGGAGCTACACCTTC
TRBV28,TRBJ1-6,TRBD1,NA,CASRPTGGSPLHF,TGTGCCAGCAGGCCCACAGGGGGATCACCCCTCCACTTT
TRBV2,TRBJ1-2,TRBD1,NA,CASSGETGALYGYTF,TGTGCCAGCAGTGGGGAGACAGGGGCCCTCTATGGCTACACCTTC
TRBV7-9,TRBJ2-2,TRBD2,NA,CASPVGGENTGELFF,TGTGCCAGCCCCGTCGGGGGGGAGAACACCGGGGAGCTGTTTTTT
TRBV29-1,TRBJ2-4,NA,NA,CSVGPVLAKNIQYF,TGCAGCGTGGGGCCCGTTTTAGCCAAAAACATTCAGTACTTC
TRBV7-8,TRBJ2-2,TRBD2,NA,CASSVTSGRSIGELFF,TGTGCCAGCAGCGTAACTAGCGGGAGGAGTATCGGGGAGCTGTTTTTT
TRBV5-1,TRBJ1-5,TRBD1,few,CASSLGGQGQPQHF,TGCGCCAGCAGCTTGGGCGGACAGGGGCAGCCCCAGCATTTT
TRBV4-3,TRBJ2-1,TRBD1,NA,CASSQDNSMTGWNEQFF,TGCGCCAGCAGCCAAGATAACTCAATGACAGGGTGGAATGAGCAGTTCTTC
TRBV19,TRBJ1-2,TRBD1,NA,CASSELQGPNYGYTF,TGTGCCAGTAGCGAGTTACAGGGGCCTAACTATGGCTACACCTTC
TRBV30,TRBJ2-7,TRBD1,few,CAWSIGQGWSYEQYF,TGTGCCTGGAGTATCGGACAGGGCTGGTCCTACGAGCAGTACTTC
TRBV5-1,TRBJ1-1,NA,many,CASSLVGTDTEAFF,TGCGCCAGCAGCTTGGTAGGAACAGACACTGAAGCTTTCTTT
TRBV11-1,TRBJ1-1,TRBD1,NA,CASSSSRDRGKAFF,TGTGCCAGCAGCTCGTCCCGGGACAGGGGGAAAGCTTTCTTT
TRBV30,TRBJ1-2,NA,NA,CARDNRNYGYTF,TGTGCCAGGGATAACAGGAACTATGGCTACACCTTC
TRBV6-2/TRBV6-3,TRBJ1-2,NA,NA,CASSYDSYYGYTF,TGTGCCAGCAGTTACGACAGTTACTATGGCTACACCTTC
TRBV30,TRBJ2-3,TRBD2,NA,CAWSPLAGSNTQYF,TGTGCCTGGAGCCCACTAGCGGGGTCAAATACGCAGTATTTT
TRBV19,TRBJ1-5,NA,NA,CATHDQENQPQHF,TGTGCCACCCACGATCAGGAAAATCAGCCCCAGCATTTT
TRBV3-1/TRBV3-2,TRBJ2-7,TRBD2,few,CASSQAGRGSGYEQYF,TGTGCCAGCAGCCAAGCCGGGAGGGGGAGCGGCTACGAGCAGTACTTC
TRBV2,TRBJ2-1,TRBD2,NA,CASSGPRLAGGYYNEQFF,TGTGCCAGCAGTGGACCAAGACTAGCGGGAGGGTACTACAATGAGCAGTTCTTC
TRBV28,TRBJ2-4,NA,NA,CASSSLRGPLAKNIQYF,TGTGCCAGCAGCAGTCTCAGGGGTCCCTTAGCCAAAAACATTCAGTACTTC
TRBV3-1/TRBV3-2,TRBJ1-2,NA,NA,CASSPSHLAGYTF,TGTGCCAGCAGCCCTTCTCATTTGGCTGGCTACACCTTC
TRBV11-3,TRBJ2-7,TRBD2,few,CASSLSGSPYEQYF,TGTGCCAGCAGTCTTAGCGGGAGCCCCTACGAGCAGTACTTC
TRBV10-3,TRBJ1-3,NA,NA,CAITPDIQSGNTIYF,TGTGCCATCACTCCCGATATACAGTCCGGAAACACCATATATTTT
TRBV7-8,TRBJ2-7,NA,NA,CASTYRSSYEQYF,TGTGCCAGCACCTACCGTTCTAGCTACGAGCAGTACTTC
TRBV7-9,TRBJ2-7,TRBD2,NA,CASGRLADEQYF,TGTGCCAGCGGCCGACTAGCGGACGAGCAGTACTTC
TRBV4-1,TRBJ2-1,TRBD1,NA,CASSQDLGQGALGEQFF,TGCGCCAGCAGCCAAGATCTGGGGCAGGGGGCGTTGGGTGAGCAGTTCTTC
TRBV9,TRBJ2-2,TRBD2,NA,CASSVEAGGNTGELFF,TGTGCCAGCAGCGTAGAAGCGGGGGGAAACACCGGGGAGCTGTTTTTT
TRBV29-1,TRBJ1-1,NA,NA,CSVVLGRDTEAFF,TGCAGCGTTGTCCTAGGGAGGGACACTGAAGCTTTCTTT
TRBV6-1,TRBJ2-1,TRBD2,NA,CASSEAKGLQFF,TGTGCCAGCAGTGAAGCGAAGGGACTACAGTTCTTC
TRBV6-2/TRBV6-3,TRBJ1-2,TRBD1,NA,CASSGGTGAVHGYTF,TGTGCCAGCAGTGGCGGGACAGGGGCTGTCCATGGCTACACCTTC
TRBV28,TRBJ1-5,NA,NA,CASSPPAVQPQHF,TGTGCCAGCAGCCCTCCCGCGGTCCAGCCCCAGCATTTT
TRBV6-6,TRBJ2-7,NA,once,CASTLIGGPLSEQYF,TGTGCCAGCACCCTGATCGGGGGGCCCTTGTCAGAGCAGTACTTC
TRBV3-1/TRBV3-2,TRBJ2-3,NA,NA,CASSQEWGVADTQYF,TGTGCCAGCAGCCAAGAATGGGGAGTTGCAGATACGCAGTATTTT
TRBV5-1,TRBJ2-2,NA,NA,CASSEPNTGELFF,TGCGCCAGCAGCGAGCCGAACACCGGGGAGCTGTTTTTT
TRBV15,TRBJ1-4,NA,NA,CATSRAQGEKLFF,TGTGCCACCAGCAGAGCCCAGGGTGAAAAACTGTTTTTT
TRBV19,TRBJ1-1,TRBD1,NA,CASSMGTEVSEAFF,TGTGCCAGTAGTATGGGGACAGAGGTTAGTGAAGCTTTCTTT
TRBV29-1,TRBJ2-6,NA,few,CSVESTGPRLSSGANVLTF,TGCAGCGTTGAGTCAACAGGACCCAGATTAAGCTCTGGGGCCAACGTCCTGACTTTC
TRBV4-1,TRBJ2-7,TRBD1,NA,CASSQGPGQGTYEQYF,TGCGCCAGCAGCCAGGGACCGGGACAGGGGACTTACGAGCAGTACTTC
TRBV7-3,TRBJ2-6,TRBD2,NA,CASSPLRGGGSSGANVLTF,TGTGCCAGCAGCCCCTTGAGGGGAGGCGGGAGCTCTGGGGCCAACGTCCTGACTTTC
TRBV4-3,TRBJ1-4,NA,NA,CASSQEKPTDGEKLFF,TGCGCCAGCAGCCAAGAAAAACCGACCGACGGGGAAAAACTGTTTTTT
TRBV18,TRBJ2-2,NA,NA,CASSLTGDTGELFF,TGTGCCAGCTCCCTAACGGGGGACACCGGGGAGCTGTTTTTT
TRBV28,TRBJ2-5,NA,NA,CASSLQVGTNQETQYF,TGTGCCAGCAGCCTCCAGGTCGGGACAAACCAAGAGACCCAGTACTTC
TRBV28,TRBJ2-7,NA,once,CASSFWSRRTADYSYEQYF,TGTGCCAGCAGTTTTTGGTCCCGAAGGACAGCTGATTACTCCTACGAGCAGTACTTC
TRBV9,TRBJ1-6,TRBD1,once,CASSPGQKNSPLHF,TGTGCCAGCAGCCCGGGACAGAAAAATTCACCCCTCCACTTT